The source of this T cell receptor beta chain is a study of blood T cell repertoires in COVID-19. Under the authors' procedure: Amplification from reference gene primers served as the basis for estimated nucleated cell counts. Sequencing used immunoSEQ multiplex PCR; TCRdb keeps in-frame clones, though not all of them. The DNA gave D and trimming, while V, J and clone size come from that table. The sample shows about 100,000 clones, about 87% of them seen only once. The CDR3 spans 16 residues. J lost 1 base, V lost 0 bases, and 3 bases had no gene match. CDR1 and CDR2 from the germline V gene are MGHRA and YSYEKL.

This chain joins TRBV4-1 and TRBJ1-3, with 7 bases matching TRBD1. The clonotype originates from a woman aged 30 to 39 with acute or convalescent COVID-19. The sample was peripheral blood. The CDR3: CASSQDRGSSGNTIYF. DNA for the CDR3: TGCGCCAGCAGCCAAGACAGGGGGAGTTCTGGAAACACCATATATTTT.